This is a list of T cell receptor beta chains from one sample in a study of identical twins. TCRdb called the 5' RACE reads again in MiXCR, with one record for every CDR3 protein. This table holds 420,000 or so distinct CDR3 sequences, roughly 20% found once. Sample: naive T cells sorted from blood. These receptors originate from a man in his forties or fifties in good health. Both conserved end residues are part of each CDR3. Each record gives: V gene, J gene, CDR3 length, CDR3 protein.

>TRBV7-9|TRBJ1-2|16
CASSLVASRINYGYTF
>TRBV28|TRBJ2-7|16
CASSLSGTGWVDEQYF
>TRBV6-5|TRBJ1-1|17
CASSYSRSTDFGTEAFF
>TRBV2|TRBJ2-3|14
CASEGAGSTDTQYF
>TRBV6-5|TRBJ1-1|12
CATGQGLSEAFF
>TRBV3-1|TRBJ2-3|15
CASSLGLTSADTQYF
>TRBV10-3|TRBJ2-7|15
CAISETGQGAYEQYF
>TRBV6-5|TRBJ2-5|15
CASSYSRDSQETQYF
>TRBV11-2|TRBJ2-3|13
CASSGRRADTQYF
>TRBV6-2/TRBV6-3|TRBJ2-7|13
CASSYPGTYEQYF